This T cell receptor (beta chain) emerged from a study of shared clonotypes between healthy human individuals (TCRdb year 2020). Turning to the overall study: The cohort comprised a couple of women and a few men aged 18 to 49 years. To increase sequencing depth and limit assay-specific biases, TCR repertoire library preparation and sequencing were carried out by different laboratories using diverse techniques. Per donor, three plates each were used for CD4 naive and CD4 memory, two for CD8 naive, and one for CD8 memory. To estimate repertoire size and how much clonotypes are shared between individuals, the study performed deep sequencing of blood TCR repertoires from roughly five healthy adults. Leukapheresis yielded between about 0.85 and 9.5 billion PBMCs per donor. What the authors observed across the whole study: Only blood was sampled, and tissue TCR repertoires likely differ from those in blood. Pairwise subsampling indicated that sequencing depth was expected to affect the degree of clonotype sharing among donors. Even with the large sequencing depth, rarefaction of the sorted-subset datasets indicated that sequencing was incomplete. Across four donors, approximately 5% of naive CD4, approximately 3.6% of naive CD8, under 2.5% of memory CD4, and about 0.44% of memory CD8 clonotypes were shared. Because the study included a small number of donors, the genetic and exposure-history diversity represented was limited. Compared with non-shared clonotypes, clonotypes shared by all four sorted-subset donors had higher generation probabilities. Estimated clonotype richness was generally larger for naive than for memory subsets.

Using the deep immunoSEQ assay, multiplex PCR amplified TCR CDR3 regions from genomic DNA. Genomic DNA extracted from each cell subset was distributed evenly over all wells of several immunoSEQ 96-well plates, and each plate served as one replicate. For sorted subsets, each replicate PCR was loaded with 150 to 250 ng genomic DNA, equivalent to 30,000 or so T cell genomes. Purified libraries were quantified with a Qubit 3.0 fluorometer, sized on a Bioanalyzer 2100, and re-quantified with the KAPA Library Quantification kit. Each immunoSEQ 96-well plate was sequenced on its own single-read 150-cycle Illumina NextSeq 550 flow cell. On the study's bioinformatics: Because the immunoSEQ output held only junctional sequences and lacked quality scores, the filtering could not match the filtering applied to full-length reads. To assign V/J genes and CDR3, sequences were annotated using PyIR, a Python wrapper for IgBLAST v1.9, with IMGT germline references. Reads with weak V/J assignments (E-value above 1e-6), missing CDR3, stop codons, out-of-frame junctions, or ambiguous translated residues were removed. A V3J clonotype was defined by an identical inferred V gene, J gene, and CDR3 amino acid sequence. Percentage overlap between repertoires was calculated by dividing the number of shared unique clonotypes by the size of the smaller repertoire. RTK rarefaction, the Chao1 estimator, and Recon v2.1 estimates of unobserved clonotypes were used to assess repertoire richness. For all TCRbeta clonotypes obtained by the gDNA method from a few donors, generation probabilities were computed with OLGA. Sourced from immuneACCESS, this table was stored by TCRdb with only in-frame sequences that have V and J called. A share of the clones is absent; for the studies checked, an unresolved V gene accounts for under half, and the remainder has no known explanation. V and J calls and clone size are copied from that table; D and trimming were computed from the DNA. The sample table holds some 2.1 million clones, of which about 95% were seen once. Of the sample, around 1.1% is held by the ten largest clones.

The CDR3 measures 18 amino acids from cysteine to phenylalanine. Left in the record is the CDR3 DNA by itself, 54 bases read in frame from the first base. Unmatched junction bases come to 15, with V trimmed by 2 bases and J by 2 bases. CDR1 and CDR2 were assigned from the germline V gene as SGHAT and FQNNGV. Of note for this clone: Its antigen target is currently unknown. Per-base quality was not reported, and no clone a single base away is much larger than it.

CD8 naive samples consisted of CD45RO-negative cells that were positively selected for CCR7, yielding a CD45RA+CCR7+ population without TemRA cells. The donors were healthy, HIV-negative adults with no recently reported acute infections or vaccinations. Every donor was a Caucasian adult residing in Nashville, Tennessee, USA. Blood was collected by leukapheresis, and PBMCs were isolated by Ficoll-Histopaque density gradient centrifugation and then cryopreserved in liquid nitrogen vapor phase. Purity and quantity of every magnetically sorted T cell population were checked by analytical flow cytometry. Genomic DNA was isolated from every sorted fraction and measured by UV absorbance on a Nanodrop 2000c.

This TCR was sampled from a man younger than 35 in good health. The sample was naive CD8+ T cells sorted from blood. This specimen's cell subset or site label, interpreted: CD45RA+CCR7+. This receptor chain uses TRBV11-2 and TRBJ2-7, with 7 bases matching TRBD2. The base sequence is TGTGCCAGCAGCTTATTAGGTCTGATAGCGGGTTTTACCTACGAGCAGTACTTC. Translated, it reads CASSLLGLIAGFTYEQYF.